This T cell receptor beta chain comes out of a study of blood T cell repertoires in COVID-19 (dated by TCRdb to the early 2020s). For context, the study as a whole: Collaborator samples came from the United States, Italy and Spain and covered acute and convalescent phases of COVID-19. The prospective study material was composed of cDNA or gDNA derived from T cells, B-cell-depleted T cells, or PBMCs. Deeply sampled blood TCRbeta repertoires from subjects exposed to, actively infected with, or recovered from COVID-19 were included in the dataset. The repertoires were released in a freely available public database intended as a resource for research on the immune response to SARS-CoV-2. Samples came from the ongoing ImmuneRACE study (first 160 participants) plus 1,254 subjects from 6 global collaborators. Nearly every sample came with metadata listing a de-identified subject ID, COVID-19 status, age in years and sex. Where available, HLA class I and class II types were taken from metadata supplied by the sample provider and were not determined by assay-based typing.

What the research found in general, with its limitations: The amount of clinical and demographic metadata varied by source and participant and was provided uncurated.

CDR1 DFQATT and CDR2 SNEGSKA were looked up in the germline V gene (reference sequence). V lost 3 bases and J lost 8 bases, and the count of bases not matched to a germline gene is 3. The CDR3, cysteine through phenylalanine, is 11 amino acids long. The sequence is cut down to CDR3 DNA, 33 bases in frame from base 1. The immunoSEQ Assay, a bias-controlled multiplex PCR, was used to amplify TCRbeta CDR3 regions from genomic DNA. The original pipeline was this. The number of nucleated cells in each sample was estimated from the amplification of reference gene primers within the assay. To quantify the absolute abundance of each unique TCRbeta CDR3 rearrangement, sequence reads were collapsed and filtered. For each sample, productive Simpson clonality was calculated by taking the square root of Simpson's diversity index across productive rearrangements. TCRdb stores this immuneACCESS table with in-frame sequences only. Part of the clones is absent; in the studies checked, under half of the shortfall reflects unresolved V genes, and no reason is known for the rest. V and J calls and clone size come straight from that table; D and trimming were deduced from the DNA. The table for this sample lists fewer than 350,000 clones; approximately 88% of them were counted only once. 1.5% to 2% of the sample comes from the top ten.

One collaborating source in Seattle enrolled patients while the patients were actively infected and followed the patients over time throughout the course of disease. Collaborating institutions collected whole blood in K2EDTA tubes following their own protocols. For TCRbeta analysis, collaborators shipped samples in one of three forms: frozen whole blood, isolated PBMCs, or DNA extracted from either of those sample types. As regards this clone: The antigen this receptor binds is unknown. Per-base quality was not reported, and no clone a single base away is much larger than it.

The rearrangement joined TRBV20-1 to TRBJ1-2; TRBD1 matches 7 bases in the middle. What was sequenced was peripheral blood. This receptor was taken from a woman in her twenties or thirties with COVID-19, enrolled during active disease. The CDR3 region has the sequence CSARIGGGYTF. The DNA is TGCAGTGCTAGGATAGGGGGCGGCTACACCTTC.